The sequence of this TCR beta chain was determined in a study of glioma-infiltrating T cells after dendritic cell vaccination. Points from the study as a whole: Higher TCR clonality did not directly relate to longer survival.

Time point indicated: after dendritic cell vaccination, including at tumor progression/relapse. Before vaccination, two weeks after the third vaccination, and at progression, PBMC were collected. The immunoSEQ assay amplified TCRB CDR3 from up to 2 ug DNA. Data came from immunoSEQ multiplex PCR; TCRdb stores just in-frame clones and leaves some out. The sample lists approximately 50,000 clones, 75% to 90% seen once, with roughly 5.3% in the top ten. Notes on this clone: What it binds is not known.

Germline trimming cut 5 bases from V and 12 bases from J; bases unmatched to any gene: 13. The CDR3 has 15 amino acids. Germline CDR1 is SGHAT and CDR2 is FQNNGV. Sequenced here: blood, sampled after dendritic cell vaccination. The rearrangement uses TRBV11-2 and TRBJ1-4; TRBD1 matches at 9 bases. This receptor was taken from a human donor with glioblastoma. Written as DNA, the CDR3 is TGTGCCAGCAGCCTCATCGGGACAGGGATAGTAGAACTGTTTTTT. Translating gives CASSLIGTGIVELFF. The variable domain in full, completed from reference TRBV11-2 and TRBJ1-4, reads EAGVAQSPRYKIIEKRQSVAFWCNPISGHATLYWYQQILGQGPKLLIQFQNNGVVDDSQLPKDRFSAERLKGVDSTLKIQPAKLEDSAVYLCASSLIGTGIVELFFGSGTQLSVL.